The 11 T cell receptor beta chains below were found in one sample sequenced in a study of T cells after yellow fever vaccination. TCRdb reanalysed the 5' RACE reads using MiXCR and keeps one entry per CDR3 protein. The data show 300,000 to 450,000 distinct CDR3 sequences, roughly 6.1% seen once. The material was PBMCs, obtained 5 days after the yellow fever booster vaccination. These TCRs come from a man aged 25 to 40 who received the YFV17D yellow fever vaccine.

This clonotype was seen many times. The chain joins TRBV12-3 or TRBV12-4 to TRBJ2-4, with 12 bases identical to TRBD2. Trimming removed 5 bases from V and 1 base from J; junction bases left unmatched: 0. The CDR3 is 15 amino acids. CDR3 bases: TGTGCCAGCAGTACTAGCGGGAGGGCCAAAAACATTCAGTACTTC. Translated: CASSTSGRAKNIQYF.

This clonotype was counted ten times or more. The chain combines TRBV7-2 with TRBJ2-7; 8 nucleotides align to TRBD1. The CDR3 is made up of 15 amino acids. Trimming at V came to 4 bases and at J to 1 base, leaving 6 bases not matched to a gene. CDR1 and CDR2 (germline): SGHTA, FQGNSA. DNA of the CDR3: TGTGCCAGCAGCTCGCACGGGACAGGTTCCTACGAGCAGTACTTC. It is translated as CASSSHGTGSYEQYF.

This chain uses TRBV18 with TRBJ2-7; D is perhaps TRBD2 (5 bases). This CDR3 region has 14 residues. Between the trimmed V and J ends, which lost 3 bases and 0 bases, there was a span of 9 bases. Germline V gives CDR1 KGHSH, CDR2 LQKENI. The CDR3 DNA is TGTGCCAGCTCACCGAGGGCTAACTCCTACGAGCAGTACTTC. It encodes CASSPRANSYEQYF.

This clonotype was seen more than once but under ten times. The chain recombines TRBV4-2 with TRBJ1-2; a weak D match, TRBD1 (5 bases). V was shortened by 2 bases and J by 4 bases, with 11 bases between the two germline ends. The CDR3 length is 14 residues. CDR1 and CDR2 (germline): LGHNA, YNFKEQ. Here the CDR3 reads CASSQTGVGYGYTF. CDR3 sequence (DNA): TGTGCCAGCAGCCAAACAGGCGTGGGCTATGGCTACACCTTC.

The rearrangement links TRBV7-2 to TRBJ2-7, with 8 bases aligning to TRBD1. The J segment lost 3 bases and the V segment lost 5 bases, leaving 9 bases of the junction unmatched. CDR3 size: 15 residues. Germline V lookup: CDR1 SGHTA, CDR2 FQGNSA. The CDR3 sequence: CASSRPGQGLYEQYF. In nucleotides, the CDR3 is TGTGCCAGCAGCCGACCCGGACAGGGCCTCTACGAGCAGTACTTC.

V is TRBV6-1 and J is TRBJ2-7, with a possible D match to TRBD1 (6 bases). Germline V gene lookup returns CDR1 MNHNS and CDR2 SASEGT. V lost 6 bases and J 5 bases, leaving 14 bases between the germline ends. The CDR3 consists of 13 residues. The CDR3 region is CASSSGRGHEQYF. CDR3 in DNA: TGTGCCAGCAGCTCCGGCAGGGGCCACGAGCAGTACTTC.

V usage is TRBV9 and J usage is TRBJ1-6, with a tentative D call TRBD1 (5 bases). Germline CDR1 and CDR2: SGDLS and YYNGEE. Trimming shortened V by 3 bases and J by 5 bases, and 9 bases separated the two germline ends. The CDR3 is 14 residues long. The CDR3 sequence: CASSAGLNNSPLHF. The CDR3 DNA reads as TGTGCCAGCAGCGCGGGACTAAATAATTCACCCCTCCACTTT.

This clonotype was observed a few times. The V call is TRBV28, the J call TRBJ2-7; TRBD2 might be the D (6 bases). CDR3 size: 14 residues. Germline-derived CDR1 and CDR2 are MDHEN and SYDVKM. Trimming cost V 3 bases and J 7 bases, with 16 bases left between them. The chain's CDR3 is CASSFGNERGEQYF. CDR3 coding DNA: TGTGCCAGCAGTTTTGGGAACGAACGGGGGGAGCAGTACTTC.

This clonotype was seen only a few times. The chain carries TRBV4-1 and TRBJ2-4; 10 bases line up with TRBD2. Germline CDR1 reads MGHRA; CDR2 reads YSYEKL. The V segment lost 2 bases and the J segment 8 bases; nucleotides outside the gene matches: 18. The CDR3 is made up of 19 amino acids. The CDR3 protein is CASSQFLAGEVPVKDIQYF. CDR3 coding DNA: TGCGCCAGCAGCCAATTTCTAGCGGGAGAGGTCCCCGTTAAGGACATTCAGTACTTC.

This clonotype was found many times. The V and J genes are TRBV18 and TRBJ1-1; D possibly corresponds to TRBD1 (5 bases). The V gene lost 0 bases and the J gene lost 11 bases, with 16 bases spanning the gap. CDR3 length: 14 residues. Germline CDR1 is KGHSH and CDR2 is LQKENI. As DNA, the CDR3 is TGTGCCAGCTCACCACCACTCAAACCATGGGGGGCTTTCTTT. Translation gives CASSPPLKPWGAFF.

This clonotype turned up a few times. This chain connects TRBV20-1 to TRBJ1-4; the D gene is possibly TRBD1 (5 bases). This CDR3 contains 13 residues. The germline gives CDR1 DFQATT, CDR2 SNEGSKA (reference sequence). With 5 bases removed from V and 7 bases from J, the gap between germline ends came to 14 bases. CDR3 amino acids: CSAFQGNGEKLFF. The CDR3 nucleotides are TGCAGTGCTTTTCAGGGAAACGGTGAAAAACTGTTTTTT.